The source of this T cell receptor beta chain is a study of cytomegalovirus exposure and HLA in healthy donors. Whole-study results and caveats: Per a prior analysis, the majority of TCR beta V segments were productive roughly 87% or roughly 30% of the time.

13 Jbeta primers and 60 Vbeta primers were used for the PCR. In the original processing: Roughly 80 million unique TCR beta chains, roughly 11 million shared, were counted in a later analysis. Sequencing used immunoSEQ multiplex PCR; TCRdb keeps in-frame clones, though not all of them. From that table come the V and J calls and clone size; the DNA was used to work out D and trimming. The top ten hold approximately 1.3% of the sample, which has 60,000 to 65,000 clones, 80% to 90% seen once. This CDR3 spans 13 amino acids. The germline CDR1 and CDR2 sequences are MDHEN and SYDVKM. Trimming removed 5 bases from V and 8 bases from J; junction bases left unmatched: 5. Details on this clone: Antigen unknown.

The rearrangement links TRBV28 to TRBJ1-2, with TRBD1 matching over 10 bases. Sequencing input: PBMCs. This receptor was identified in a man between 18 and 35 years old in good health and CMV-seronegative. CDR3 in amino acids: CASSLGTGDGYTF. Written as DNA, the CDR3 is TGTGCCAGCAGTCTCGGGACAGGGGACGGCTACACCTTC.